This T cell receptor (beta chain) was documented in a study of shared clonotypes between healthy human individuals. This CDR3 region has 12 residues. The germline gives CDR1 SEHNR, CDR2 FQNEAQ (reference sequence). Deletions cut 5 bases from V and 0 bases from J, with 4 bases between. Cells designated naive CD8 were CD45RO-negative and were positively selected for CCR7, with terminally differentiated effector memory CD45RA+ cells excluded. Nashville, Tennessee was home to all donors, each a Caucasian adult. The repertoire was sequenced with immunoSEQ multiplex PCR; TCRdb's copy has only in-frame clones and lacks some. In the table there are approximately 720,000 clones, about 91% of which are singletons. Only one count was recorded for this clone.

V is TRBV7-9 and J is TRBJ2-5; D gene ambiguous. The sequencing input was naive CD8+ T cells sorted from blood. The TCR comes from a man aged 25 to 40 in good health. In DNA, the CDR3 is TGTGCCAGCAGCCGGTACCAAGAGACCCAGTACTTC. Its protein is CASSRYQETQYF.